One and the same sample provided the 19 T cell receptor beta chains below, sequenced in a study of CD4 and CD8 cells across lung adenocarcinoma regions. TCRdb ran MiXCR on the PCR reads and lists one entry per CDR3 protein. The profile shows roughly 13,000 distinct CDR3 sequences, 35% to 55% of them singletons. Sequencing was performed on CD4+ T cells from the center of a lung tumor. The source of these receptors is a male donor with lung adenocarcinoma. The CD4 and CD8 labels of this study may be unreliable.

In nucleotides, the CDR3 is TGTGCCAGCAGCCGGACTTGGGGGCAGGGGGCTAGCAATCAGCCCCAGCATTTT. Residues: CASSRTWGQGASNQPQHF. The genes are TRBV11-2 and TRBJ1-5; 8 nucleotides match TRBD1. The length of the CDR3 is 18 residues. In germline, CDR1 is SGHAT, CDR2 FQNNGV. The J segment lost 0 bases and the V segment lost 5 bases, leaving 12 bases of the junction unmatched.

Turning to this clonotype: One base away lies a much larger clone, so this may be a sequencing read error. This chain joins TRBV6-1 and TRBJ2-1; tentative D call: TRBD1 (6 bases). V dropped 6 bases and J dropped 13 bases, with 22 bases sitting between them. The germline CDR1 and CDR2 sequences are MNHNS and SASEGT. The CDR3 length is 14 residues. The CDR3 here is CASSPPGVVETQFF. Written as DNA, the CDR3 is TGTGCCAGCAGCCCTCCAGGGGTTGTAGAGACCCAGTTCTTC.

At least ten counts were recorded for this clonotype. The rearrangement uses TRBV7-2 and TRBJ1-6; 7 bases fit TRBD1. The trim removed 2 bases at V and 7 bases at J, leaving 8 bases unmatched. The CDR3 runs to 16 residues. Germline-derived CDR1 and CDR2 are SGHTA and FQGNSA. This CDR3 reads CASSLQGGVGNSPLHF. The CDR3 nucleotides read TGTGCCAGCAGCTTACAGGGGGGTGTCGGAAATTCACCCCTCCACTTT.

The rearrangement links TRBV6-4 to TRBJ2-3, with a possible D match to TRBD2 (5 bases). Trimming shortened V by 2 bases and J by 6 bases, and 21 bases separated the two germline ends. Per germline, CDR1 MRHNA and CDR2 SNTAGT. This CDR3 has 17 amino acids. CDR3 DNA sequence: TGTGCCAGCAGTGACCCGGTTTGTGTCCCGGGGATGGATACGCAGTATTTT. This translates into CASSDPVCVPGMDTQYF.

The chain uses TRBV24-1 and TRBJ2-1; unclear D gene. The J call may be in error: the DNA end matches TRBJ2-7 better. The CDR3 has 12 residues. Per germline, CDR1 KGHDR and CDR2 SFDVKD. The CDR3 sequence is CATSDYRYEQYF. For the CDR3, the DNA is TGTGCCACCAGTGATTATCGATACGAGCAGTACTTC.

For this clonotype: One end of the junction varies from germline; a read error may be responsible. This rearrangement joins TRBV7-2 to TRBJ2-3; either TRBD1 or TRBD2 may supply D (5 bases each). Per the germline V gene, CDR1 is SGHTA and CDR2 is FQGNSA. There are 11 residues in the CDR3. DNA of the CDR3: TGTGCCAGCAGCTCACTAGGGACGCAGTACTTT. Translating it yields CASSSLGTQYF.

The chain employs TRBV27 and TRBJ2-4; 13 nucleotides agree with TRBD2. The J call may be wrong; the DNA end is better matched by TRBJ2-7. This CDR3 contains 15 residues. CDR1 and CDR2 (germline): MNHEY, SMNVEV (reference sequence). This chain's CDR3 is CASSSRTSGSYEQYF. The CDR3, as DNA: TGTGCCAGCAGTTCGCGGACTAGCGGGAGTTACGAGCAGTACTTC.

This clonotype has ten or more counts. The CDR3 sequence is CASSLRGGSTYNEQFF. The DNA for the CDR3 is TGTGCCAGCAGCTTAAGGGGCGGGAGCACCTACAATGAGCAGTTCTTC. The chain links TRBV7-2 to TRBJ2-1; 7 bases agree with TRBD2. This CDR3 comprises 16 residues. V shed 2 bases and J 2 bases; nucleotides not matched to a gene: 6. Germline assignment: CDR1 SGHTA and CDR2 FQGNSA.

The CDR3 loop is CASSRLGQGVRDTQYF. The DNA of the CDR3 is TGCGCCAGCAGCCGCCTCGGACAGGGGGTTAGGGATACGCAGTATTTT. The gene calls are TRBV4-1 and TRBJ2-3; the match to TRBD1 covers 10 bases. The J segment lost 6 bases and the V segment lost 4 bases, leaving 10 bases of the junction unmatched. CDR1 and CDR2 from the germline V gene are MGHRA and YSYEKL. The CDR3 has 16 amino acids.

Details on this clonotype: The CDR3 end shows no conserved phenylalanine or tryptophan, and so a read error is likely. Because the CDR3's place on the DNA is in doubt, the DNA is left out and the CDR3 is given as listed by TCRdb. J is TRBJ2-3 and V is TRBV27. The CDR3 is 19 amino acids in total, end residues counted. Per germline, CDR1 MNHEY and CDR2 SMNVEV (reference sequence). The chain's CDR3 is CASSLPNIARQSIQIRRFL.

The chain recombines TRBV10-2 with TRBJ2-5, with TRBD2 matching 11 bases. The CDR3 has 13 residues. Germline trimming cut 8 bases from V and 3 bases from J; bases unmatched to any gene: 2. Germline V gene sequence: CDR1 WSHSY, CDR2 SAAADI. Written as DNA, the CDR3 is TGCGCCAGCCAACTAGCGGGAGAAGAGACCCAGTACTTC. Translated: CASQLAGEETQYF.

The DNA for the CDR3 is TGTGCCAGAAGCTTGGTCCTCTGCAGCGCTGGAAACACCATATATTTT. It yields the protein CARSLVLCSAGNTIYF. The gene calls are TRBV5-3 and TRBJ1-3; D call uncertain. TRBV5-3 counts as an open reading frame of uncertain function. V lost 0 bases to trimming and J lost 2 bases, with 12 bases between them. The CDR3 has 16 residues.

This clonotype qualifies as medium-sized (0.01 to 0.1%). This chain joins TRBV7-6 and TRBJ2-5; no definite D call. The V and J ends lost 5 bases and 3 bases respectively, with 10 bases between them. In germline, CDR1 is SGHVS, CDR2 FNYEAQ. CDR3 length: 13 residues. The CDR3 bases are TGTGCCAGCAGCCGCCGACAAAAAGAGACCCAGTACTTC. The encoded protein is CASSRRQKETQYF. Filled out from reference TRBV7-6 and TRBJ2-5, the complete variable domain reads GAGVSQSPRYKVTKRGQDVALRCDPISGHVSLYWYRQALGQGPEFLTYFNYEAQQDKSGLPNDRFSAERPEGSISTLTIQRTEQRDSAMYRCASSRRQKETQYFGPGTRLLVL.

In its sample, this clonotype is medium-sized (0.01 to 0.1%). The chain uses TRBV27 and TRBJ2-1; tentative D call: TRBD2 (6 bases). CDR3 length: 17 amino acids. Germline loops: CDR1 MNHEY, CDR2 SMNVEV (reference sequence). V was trimmed by 5 bases and J by 0 bases, leaving 17 bases between them. The CDR3 is CASSMLDYQSSYNEQFF. CDR3 DNA: TGTGCCAGCAGTATGTTGGACTACCAAAGCTCCTACAATGAGCAGTTCTTC.

This rearrangement joins TRBV7-2 to TRBJ2-1, with D unclear. TRBJ2-7 explains the end of the DNA better; the J call may be wrong. The CDR3 consists of 14 residues. Germline V lookup: CDR1 SGHTA, CDR2 FQGNSA. The CDR3 spells CASSLRAGSETQYF. CDR3 DNA sequence: TGTGCCAGCAGCTTACGGGCAGGCTCGGAGACGCAGTACTTC.

Ten or more counts support this clonotype. The chain has TRBV7-9 and TRBJ2-1; D is unresolved. V was trimmed by 6 bases and J by 8 bases, leaving 8 bases between them. Germline V gene sequence: CDR1 SEHNR, CDR2 FQNEAQ (reference sequence). There are 11 residues in the CDR3. CDR3 sequence reads: CASSFLDEQFF. The CDR3 DNA follows: TGTGCCAGCAGTTTCTTGGATGAGCAGTTCTTC.

V gene TRBV6-2 or TRBV6-3 combines with J gene TRBJ2-1; D may correspond to TRBD1 or TRBD2 (5 bases each). The V end lost 11 bases, the J end lost 6 bases, and 23 bases lay between the germline ends. The CDR3 loop spans 15 amino acids. In germline, CDR1 is MNHEY, CDR2 SVGEGT. The CDR3 DNA follows: TGTGCCGGCGGAACTAATGAGGGGACGCTCAATGAGCAGTTCTTC. As protein: CAGGTNEGTLNEQFF.

The rearrangement joins TRBV6-5 to TRBJ1-6, with D unresolved. CDR3 length equals 14 residues. V was trimmed by 2 bases and J by 10 bases, leaving 12 bases between them. Per the germline V gene, CDR1 is MNHEY and CDR2 is SVGAGI. CDR3 sequence reads: CASSYGQVGSPLHF. The CDR3 DNA sequence: TGTGCCAGCAGTTACGGGCAGGTGGGATCACCCCTCCACTTT.

The rearrangement joins TRBV6-1 to TRBJ2-7; maybe TRBD1 (6 bases). CDR1 and CDR2 from the germline V gene are MNHNS and SASEGT. CDR3 size: 15 residues. The V gene lost 0 bases and the J gene lost 0 bases, with 9 bases spanning the gap. CDR3 bases: TGTGCCAGCAGTGAAGCGCAGGGGAGCTCCTACGAGCAGTACTTC. This gives the protein CASSEAQGSSYEQYF.